This TCR beta chain was profiled in a study of shared clonotypes between healthy human individuals. Using immunoSEQ multiplex PCR, the repertoire was profiled, and TCRdb retains in-frame clones only, with some absent. The sample has roughly 2,000,000 clones; about 95% are singletons. The naive CD8 subset, CD45RO-negative cells positively selected for CCR7, excluded terminally differentiated effector memory CD45RA+ cells. The CDR3 covers 13 residues. Germline CDR1 SGHDT, CDR2 YYEEEE. Trimming removed 0 bases from V and 0 bases from J, with 4 bases in between. This clonotype was obtained from a man aged 18-30 years in good health. The sample was naive CD8+ T cells sorted from blood. The V and J genes are TRBV5-6 and TRBJ2-7, with D unclear. The CDR3 reads CASSLDPSYEQYF. In nucleotides, the CDR3 is TGTGCCAGCAGCTTGGATCCCTCCTACGAGCAGTACTTC. Full variable domain (rest looked up from reference TRBV5-6 and TRBJ2-7): DAGVTQSPTHLIKTRGQQVTLRCSPKSGHDTVSWYQQALGQGPQFIFQYYEEEERQRGNFPDRFSGHQFPNYSSELNVNALLLGDSALYLCASSLDPSYEQYFGPGTRLTVT.